One and the same sample provided the 6 T cell receptor beta chains below, sequenced in a study of cytomegalovirus exposure and HLA in healthy donors. The assay was immunoSEQ multiplex PCR, and TCRdb's table has in-frame clones only and misses some. The data hold more than 65,000 clones, with about 96% observed a single time. The specimen sequenced was PBMCs. The origin of the receptors is a woman aged 18-30 years in good health and CMV-seronegative.

The gene calls are TRBV27 and TRBJ2-1, with 11 nucleotides matching TRBD2. Looked up from germline, CDR1 is MNHEY and CDR2 is SMNVEV (reference sequence). The CDR3 sequence is 18 residues long. Losses at the gene ends were 5 bases for V and 0 bases for J; bases not matched to a gene: 9. The chain's CDR3 is CASSDGLAGTSSYNEQFF. DNA for the CDR3: TGTGCCAGCAGTGACGGACTAGCGGGTACTAGCTCCTACAATGAGCAGTTCTTC.

The V gene is TRBV7-9, the J gene TRBJ1-2; D perhaps matches TRBD1 (6 bases). The CDR3 loop spans 14 amino acids. Deletions cut 1 base from V and 7 bases from J, with 13 bases between. CDR1 is SEHNR, CDR2 FQNEAQ, per germline (reference sequence). In nucleotides, the CDR3 is TGTGCCAGCAGCTTAGGCGGGGGGCGCGGTGGCTACACCTTC. Protein product: CASSLGGGRGGYTF.

The V gene is TRBV7-9, the J gene TRBJ1-5; D unresolved. The CDR3 length is 16 residues. The V end was cut by 0 bases, the J end by 1 base, with 10 bases between. Germline V gives CDR1 SEHNR, CDR2 FQNEAQ (reference sequence). In nucleotides, the CDR3 is TGTGCCAGCAGCTTAGCCGGGTCCTTGAGCAATCAGCCCCAGCATTTT. This gives the protein CASSLAGSLSNQPQHF.

This clone was seen more than once but under ten times. V gene TRBV6-4 combines with J gene TRBJ2-3; 7 bases line up with TRBD2. This CDR3 comprises 15 residues. The trim removed 3 bases at V and 4 bases at J, leaving 7 bases unmatched. The germline CDR1 and CDR2 sequences are MRHNA and SNTAGT. The CDR3 coding sequence is TGTGCCAGCAGTGAAGGTACTAGCGATTCAGATACGCAGTATTTT. Translating it yields CASSEGTSDSDTQYF.

The sample holds one count of this clone. The genes are TRBV11-3 and TRBJ2-7; the match to TRBD1 covers 10 bases. Germline V gene lookup returns CDR1 SGHNT and CDR2 YENEEA. This CDR3 is 14 amino acids long. J gave up 3 bases and V 4 bases, and 3 bases lay outside the gene matches. The CDR3 region is CASSYGQGGYEQYF. The CDR3 bases are TGTGCCAGCAGCTACGGACAGGGGGGCTACGAGCAGTACTTC.

J is TRBJ2-2 and V is TRBV27; D unclear. Germline loops: CDR1 MNHEY, CDR2 SMNVEV (reference sequence). V dropped 3 bases and J dropped 4 bases, with 3 bases sitting between them. The CDR3 runs 12 residues. CDR3 nucleotide sequence: TGTGCCAGCAGTTTCCTCACCGGGGAGCTGTTTTTT. Translation: CASSFLTGELFF.